One sample yielded the 14 T cell receptor beta chains listed below, sequenced in a study of blood T cell repertoires in COVID-19. The repertoire was sequenced with immunoSEQ multiplex PCR; TCRdb's copy has only in-frame clones and lacks some. The data hold some 250,000 clones, with around 88% observed a single time. The sequenced sample consisted of peripheral blood. Receptors were obtained from a woman in her 30s who had recovered from COVID-19.

This chain connects TRBV4-2 to TRBJ2-7, with no clear D. The CDR3 is 13 amino acids. Germline CDR1 is LGHNA and CDR2 is YNFKEQ. V lost 1 base, J lost 6 bases, and 10 bases lay in between. The CDR3 protein is CASSQGRGTEQYF. The CDR3 DNA is TGTGCCAGCAGCCAAGGAAGAGGTACCGAGCAGTACTTC.

The chain carries TRBV4-3 and TRBJ1-6, with D perhaps TRBD1 (6 bases). This CDR3 is built from 17 residues. The germline V and J ends were trimmed by 4 bases and 3 bases, with 16 bases remaining between them. The V gene's germline CDR1 is LGHNA and CDR2 YSLEER. The CDR3 sequence: CASSPDPRGGYNSPLHF. The CDR3 DNA reads TGCGCCAGCAGCCCCGATCCCCGAGGGGGCTATAATTCACCCCTCCACTTT.

The chain joins TRBV6-5 to TRBJ1-1; 7 bases agree with TRBD1. The CDR3 covers 14 residues. V trimming: 7 bases; J trimming: 0 bases; junction bases outside the gene matches: 5. CDR1 is MNHEY, CDR2 SVGAGI, per germline. This CDR3 reads CASKAGGMNTEAFF. CDR3 bases: TGTGCCAGCAAGGCAGGGGGGATGAACACTGAAGCTTTCTTT.

This sequence joins TRBV7-8 and TRBJ1-1, with 8 bases lining up with TRBD1. With 6 bases clipped from V and 2 bases from J, the junction kept 14 bases outside the gene matches. Germline V lookup: CDR1 SGHVS, CDR2 FQNEAQ. The CDR3 contains 17 residues. Written as DNA, the CDR3 is TGTGCCAGCAGTTACCGGACAGGGAGGGTTGGTAACACTGAAGCTTTCTTT. Its translation is CASSYRTGRVGNTEAFF. The full variable domain, rest sourced from reference TRBV7-8 and TRBJ1-1, is GAGVSQSPRYKVAKRGQDVALRCDPISGHVSLFWYQQALGQGPEFLTYFQNEAQLDKSGLPSDRFFAERPEGSVSTLKIQRTQQEDSAVYLCASSYRTGRVGNTEAFFGQGTRLTVV.

The chain couples TRBV5-1 to TRBJ1-1; TRBD1 agrees at 9 bases. V lost 2 bases and J lost 4; bases outside the gene matches: 3. CDR1 is SGHRS and CDR2 is YFSETQ in the germline V gene. The CDR3 contains 14 residues. This CDR3 is CASSFSTGGTEAFF. In DNA, the CDR3 is TGCGCCAGCAGCTTTTCGACAGGGGGCACTGAAGCTTTCTTT.

The chain uses TRBV5-1 and TRBJ2-5; unclear D gene. This CDR3 contains 15 residues. The germline V gene has CDR1 SGHRS and CDR2 YFSETQ. Trimming left V 4 bases short and J 0 bases short, with 13 bases between. Written as DNA, the CDR3 is TGCGCCAGCAGCATGCCACAGAACTACCAAGAGACCCAGTACTTC. Its translation is CASSMPQNYQETQYF.

This chain's CDR3 is CASSIGTSGVGETQYF. The CDR3 DNA reads TGTGCCAGCAGCATCGGGACTAGCGGGGTTGGTGAGACCCAGTACTTC. The chain is built from TRBV7-3 and TRBJ2-5; 13 nucleotides align to TRBD2. After removal of 5 bases from V and 5 bases from J, the junction contained 8 bases not matched to a gene. Per germline, CDR1 SGHTA and CDR2 FQGTGA. The CDR3 consists of 16 residues.

This chain joins TRBV6-5 and TRBJ2-7, with TRBD2 identical over 14 bases. The CDR3 has 15 residues. CDR1 and CDR2 from the germline V gene are MNHEY and SVGAGI. The V and J ends lost 8 bases and 0 bases, in that order; junction bases with no gene match: 3. Here the CDR3 DNA reads TGTGCCAGCCTCGGACTAGCGGGGGGCTCCTACGAGCAGTACTTC. Translated, it gives CASLGLAGGSYEQYF.

Ten or more counts support this clone. The chain combines TRBV5-6 with TRBJ1-1; D ambiguous. This CDR3 contains 12 residues. Germline V gene data show CDR1 as SGHDT and CDR2 as YYEEEE. V was trimmed by 2 bases and J by 3 bases, leaving 5 bases between them. CDR3 residues: CASSFGYTEAFF. DNA of the CDR3: TGTGCCAGCAGCTTCGGGTACACTGAAGCTTTCTTT.

V and J are TRBV2 and TRBJ2-7; D may be TRBD2 (5 bases). Trimming shortened V by 7 bases and J by 3 bases, and 19 bases separated the two germline ends. This CDR3 has 15 residues. Germline values: CDR1 SNHLY, CDR2 FYNNEI. The CDR3 spells CASTYSADSFYEQYF. CDR3 bases: TGTGCCAGCACCTACTCCGCGGACTCCTTCTACGAGCAGTACTTC. The full variable domain, with the rest looked up from reference TRBV2 and TRBJ2-7, is EPEVTQTPSHQVTQMGQEVILRCVPISNHLYFYWYRQILGQKVEFLVSFYNNEISEKSEIFDDQFSVERPDGSNFTLKIRSTKLEDSAMYFCASTYSADSFYEQYFGPGTRLTVT.

The chain uses TRBV9 and TRBJ2-5, with D possibly matching TRBD1 (7 bases). The CDR3 totals 15 residues. Germline CDR1 reads SGDLS; CDR2 reads YYNGEE. Trimming stripped 2 bases from V and 0 bases from J, with 11 bases between. The chain's CDR3 is CASSVAGGYQETQYF. In DNA, the CDR3 is TGTGCCAGCAGCGTCGCAGGGGGGTACCAAGAGACCCAGTACTTC.

This chain joins TRBV4-2 and TRBJ2-3, with D possibly being TRBD1 (6 bases). V gave up 4 bases and J gave up 3 bases, with 20 bases separating them. CDR3 size: 17 residues. Germline lookup yields CDR1 LGHNA and CDR2 YNFKEQ. CDR3 in DNA: TGTGCCAGCAGCCCCCACTTTGGGACAAGAGTTACAGATACGCAGTATTTT. It translates to CASSPHFGTRVTDTQYF.

This clone was seen more than once but under ten times. The chain joins TRBV3-1 (or the pseudogene TRBV3-2) to TRBJ1-5; D is uncertain. Germline-derived CDR1 and CDR2 are LGHDT and YNNKEL (reference sequence). V shed 1 base and J shed 1 base, with 5 bases lying between them. The CDR3 extends over 14 amino acids. As DNA, the CDR3 is TGTGCCAGCAGCCAAGGGCAGAGCAATCAGCCCCAGCATTTT. Translated, it gives CASSQGQSNQPQHF.

The chain combines TRBV30 with TRBJ2-3; 10 bases align to TRBD2. CDR1 GTSNPN and CDR2 SVGIG come from the germline V gene (reference sequence). V was pared by 0 bases and J by 1 base, with 4 bases of the junction left unmatched. This CDR3 is 16 amino acids long. The CDR3, as DNA: TGTGCCTGGAGTGTACGTCTAGCGGGAGGCACAGATACGCAGTATTTT. Translating gives CAWSVRLAGGTDTQYF.